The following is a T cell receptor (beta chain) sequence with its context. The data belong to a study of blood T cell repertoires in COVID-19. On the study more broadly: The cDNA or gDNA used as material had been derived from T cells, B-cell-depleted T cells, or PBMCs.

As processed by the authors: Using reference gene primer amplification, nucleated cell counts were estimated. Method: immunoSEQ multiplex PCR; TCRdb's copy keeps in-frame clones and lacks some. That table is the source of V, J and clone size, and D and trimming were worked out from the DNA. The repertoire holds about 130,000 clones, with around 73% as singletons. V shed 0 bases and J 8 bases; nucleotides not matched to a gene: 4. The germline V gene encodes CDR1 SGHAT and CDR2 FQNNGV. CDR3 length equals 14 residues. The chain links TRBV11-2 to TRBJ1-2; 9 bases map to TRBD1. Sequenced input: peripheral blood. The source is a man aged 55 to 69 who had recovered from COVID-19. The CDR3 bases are TGTGCCAGCAGCTTAGAGGGACAGGGTAGCGGCTACACCTTC. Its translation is CASSLEGQGSGYTF.